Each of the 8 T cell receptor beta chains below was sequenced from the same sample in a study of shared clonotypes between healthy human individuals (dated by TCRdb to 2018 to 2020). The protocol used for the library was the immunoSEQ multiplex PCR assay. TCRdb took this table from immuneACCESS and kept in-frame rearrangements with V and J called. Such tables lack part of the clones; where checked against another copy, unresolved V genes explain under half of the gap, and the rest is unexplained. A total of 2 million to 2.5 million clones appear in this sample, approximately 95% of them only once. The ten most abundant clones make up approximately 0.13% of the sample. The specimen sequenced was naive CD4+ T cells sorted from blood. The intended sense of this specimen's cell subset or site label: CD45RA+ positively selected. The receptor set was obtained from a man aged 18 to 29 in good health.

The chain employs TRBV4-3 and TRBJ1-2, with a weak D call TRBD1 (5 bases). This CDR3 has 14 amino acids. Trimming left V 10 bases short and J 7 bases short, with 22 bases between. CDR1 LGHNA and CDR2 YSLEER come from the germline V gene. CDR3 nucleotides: TGCGCCACCCCGATTGGGACTCTGATCGCTGGCTACACCTTC. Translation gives CATPIGTLIAGYTF.

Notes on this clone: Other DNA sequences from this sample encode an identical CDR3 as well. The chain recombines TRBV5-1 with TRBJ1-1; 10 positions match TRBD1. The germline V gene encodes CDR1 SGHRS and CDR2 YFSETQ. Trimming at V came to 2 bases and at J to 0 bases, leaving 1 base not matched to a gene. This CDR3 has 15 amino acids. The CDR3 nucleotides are TGCGCCAGCAGCTTAGACAGGGGGCTGAACACTGAAGCTTTCTTT. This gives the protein CASSLDRGLNTEAFF.

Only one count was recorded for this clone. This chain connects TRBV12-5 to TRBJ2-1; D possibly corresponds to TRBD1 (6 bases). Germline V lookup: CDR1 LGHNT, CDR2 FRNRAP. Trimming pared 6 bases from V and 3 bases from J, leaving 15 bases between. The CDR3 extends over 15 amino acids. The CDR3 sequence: CASGKVGALYNEQFF. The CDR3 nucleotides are TGTGCTAGTGGCAAAGTGGGGGCCCTCTACAATGAGCAGTTCTTC.

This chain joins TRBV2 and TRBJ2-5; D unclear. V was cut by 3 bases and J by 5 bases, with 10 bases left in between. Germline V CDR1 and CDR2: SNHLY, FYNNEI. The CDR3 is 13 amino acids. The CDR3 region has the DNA TGTGCCAGCAGTGAGCTGGGATTGGAGACCCAGTACTTC. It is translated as CASSELGLETQYF.

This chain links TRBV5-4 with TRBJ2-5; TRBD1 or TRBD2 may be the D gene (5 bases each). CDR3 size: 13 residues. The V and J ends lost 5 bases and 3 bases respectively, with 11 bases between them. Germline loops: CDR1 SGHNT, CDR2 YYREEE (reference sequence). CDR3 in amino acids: CASSRDHEETQYF. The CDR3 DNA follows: TGTGCCAGCAGTCGGGACCACGAAGAGACCCAGTACTTC.

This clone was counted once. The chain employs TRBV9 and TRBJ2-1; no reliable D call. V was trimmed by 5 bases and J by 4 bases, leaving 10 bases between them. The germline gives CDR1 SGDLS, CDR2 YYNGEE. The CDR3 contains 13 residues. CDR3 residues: CASSPTTYNEQFF. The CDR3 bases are TGTGCCAGCAGTCCGACCACATACAATGAGCAGTTCTTC.

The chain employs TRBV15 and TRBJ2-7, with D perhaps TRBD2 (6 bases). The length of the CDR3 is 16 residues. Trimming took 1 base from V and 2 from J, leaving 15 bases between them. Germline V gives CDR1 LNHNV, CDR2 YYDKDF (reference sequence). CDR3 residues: CATSRAVTGAAYEQYF. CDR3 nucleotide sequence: TGTGCCACCAGCAGAGCTGTTACGGGAGCCGCCTACGAGCAGTACTTC. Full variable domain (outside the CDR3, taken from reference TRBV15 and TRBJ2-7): DAMVIQNPRYQVTQFGKPVTLSCSQTLNHNVMYWYQQKSSQAPKLLFHYYDKDFNNEADTPDNFQSRRPNTSFCFLDIRSPGLGDTAMYLCATSRAVTGAAYEQYFGPGTRLTVT.

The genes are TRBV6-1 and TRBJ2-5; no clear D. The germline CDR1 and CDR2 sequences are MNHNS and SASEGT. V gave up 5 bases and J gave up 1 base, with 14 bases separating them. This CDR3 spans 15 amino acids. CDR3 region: CASSNSISLQETQYF. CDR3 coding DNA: TGTGCCAGCAGTAACAGTATTTCCCTCCAAGAGACCCAGTACTTC.